This T cell receptor beta chain emerged from a study of T cell repertoires in cytomegalovirus infection. Study-wide background: CMV epitopes, recently identified HLA-C-restricted and well-studied HLA-B-restricted, were used. Carrying CMV and the relevant HLA type showed in public TCR beta signatures. Study-wide points: The study identified carriers of CMV plus the relevant HLA from cumulative public TCR beta family frequency. Dominant in the ex vivo response were TCR beta clonotypes restricted by HLA-C and specific for CMV.

As concerns this clonotype: The target antigen is unknown.

One entry per CDR3 protein, called by TCRdb with MiXCR from the reads. The sample lists around 800,000 distinct CDR3 sequences, around a third occurring once. Germline V gene data show CDR1 as MNHEY and CDR2 as SVGAGI. V shed 6 bases and J shed 2 bases, with 17 bases lying between them. This CDR3 region has 16 residues. This receptor was obtained from a human donor in good health (CMV status not recorded). Some clones in this sample may be carry-over from other donors' samples. The rearrangement links TRBV6-5 to TRBJ2-1; D may match TRBD1 or TRBD2 (5 bases each). The source material was cultured CD8+ T cells from PBMCs, sampled from culture after CMV antigen stimulation. The CDR3 loop is CASSGSRDLPYNEQFF. The CDR3 DNA reads TGTGCCAGCAGCGGAAGTCGGGACCTCCCCTACAATGAGCAGTTCTTC.